This T cell receptor beta chain was sequenced for a study of immune cell composition in non-small cell lung cancer. About the study: Lung adenocarcinoma or squamous carcinoma made up most tumours.

Whole-study results and caveats: Top 10 clone scores and clonality were higher in squamous than adenocarcinoma. Smoking pack-years did not significantly correlate with tumour TCR-beta clonality.

CDR3 size: 15 residues. Germline lookup yields CDR1 MNHNY and CDR2 SVGAGI (reference sequence). Trimming shortened V by 2 bases and J by 5 bases, and 12 bases separated the two germline ends. This clone was seen a handful of times. Its specificity is unknown. Measured with immunoSEQ multiplex PCR; TCRdb has only the in-frame clones, and not every one. The profile shows around 9,700 clones, about two thirds of them singletons. Sample: lung tumor tissue. The V gene is TRBV6-6, the J gene TRBJ1-4; D not resolved. The receptor's source is a human donor with non-small cell lung cancer. Written as DNA, the CDR3 is TGTGCCAGCAGTTACAGAGGACGGTCGAATGAAAAACTGTTTTTT. This encodes CASSYRGRSNEKLFF.